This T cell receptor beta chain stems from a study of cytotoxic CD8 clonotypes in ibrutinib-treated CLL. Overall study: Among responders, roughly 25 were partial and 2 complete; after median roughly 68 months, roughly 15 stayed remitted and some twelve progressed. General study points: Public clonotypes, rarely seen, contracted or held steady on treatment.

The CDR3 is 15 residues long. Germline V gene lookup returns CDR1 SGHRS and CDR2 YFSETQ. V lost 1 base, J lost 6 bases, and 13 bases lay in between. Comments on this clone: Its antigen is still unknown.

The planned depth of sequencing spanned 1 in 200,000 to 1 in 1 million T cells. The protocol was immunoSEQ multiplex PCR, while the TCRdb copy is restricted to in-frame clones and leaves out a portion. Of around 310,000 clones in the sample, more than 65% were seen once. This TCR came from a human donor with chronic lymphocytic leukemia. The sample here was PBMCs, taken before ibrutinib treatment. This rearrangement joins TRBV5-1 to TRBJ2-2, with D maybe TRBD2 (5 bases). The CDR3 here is CASSLSAGEAGELFF. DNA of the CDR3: TGCGCCAGCAGCTTGTCAGCCGGGGAAGCCGGGGAGCTGTTTTTT. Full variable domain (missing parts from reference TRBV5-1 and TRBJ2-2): KAGVTQTPRYLIKTRGQQVTLSCSPISGHRSVSWYQQTPGQGLQFLFEYFSETQRNKGNFPGRFSGRQFSNSRSEMNVSTLELGDSALYLCASSLSAGEAGELFFGEGSRLTVL.